The 6 T cell receptor beta chains below were found in one sample sequenced in a study of blood T cell repertoires in COVID-19 (TCRdb year 2020). The library was generated by the immunoSEQ multiplex PCR assay. The source is immuneACCESS, and TCRdb retained only in-frame sequences with V and J called. Part of the clones is not carried over; for the studies checked, unresolved V genes explain less than half of this, and the remainder is unexplained. This sample comprises 88,000 or so clones, 75% to 85% of them detected only once. Approximately 25% of the sample goes to the ten largest clones. Material: peripheral blood. These receptors were taken from a human donor in a cohort sampled during active COVID-19.

V usage is TRBV28 and J usage is TRBJ2-1, with 8 bases aligning to TRBD2. The ends lost 9 bases at V and 9 bases at J; junction bases unmatched: 7. CDR1 is MDHEN and CDR2 is SYDVKM in the germline V gene. The CDR3 length is 12 residues. CDR3 region: CASQTSVGEQFF. The DNA of the CDR3 is TGTGCCAGTCAGACTAGCGTCGGTGAGCAGTTCTTC.

This sequence joins TRBV4-3 and TRBJ1-1; D is unclear. Trimming left V 3 bases short and J 4 bases short, with 12 bases between. This CDR3 has 14 residues. CDR1 is LGHNA, CDR2 YSLEER, per germline. The CDR3 DNA sequence: TGCGCCAGCAGCCACCAACAGATGACCACTGAAGCTTTCTTT. It translates to CASSHQQMTTEAFF.

The chain joins TRBV7-9 to TRBJ2-2; 14 bases align to TRBD2. V was pared by 4 bases and J by 5 bases, with 9 bases of the junction left unmatched. CDR3 length: 18 residues. Germline CDR1 is SEHNR and CDR2 is FQNEAQ (reference sequence). CDR3 DNA: TGTGCCAGCAGCTACCCGGGACTAGCGGGAGAGAGGACCGGGGAGCTGTTTTTT. Translated, it gives CASSYPGLAGERTGELFF.

The chain combines TRBV24-1 with TRBJ2-3; 15 bases align to TRBD2. The CDR3 has 17 amino acids. V trimming: 4 bases; J trimming: 4 bases; junction bases outside the gene matches: 5. Per the germline V gene, CDR1 is KGHDR and CDR2 is SFDVKD. The CDR3 DNA reads as TGTGCCACCAGTGACGCCGGGACTAGCGGGAGGCCAGATACGCAGTATTTT. It codes for CATSDAGTSGRPDTQYF.

This chain links TRBV28 with TRBJ2-7; 8 bases agree with TRBD2. V was pared by 7 bases and J by 4 bases, with 6 bases of the junction left unmatched. The CDR3 sequence is 13 residues long. Germline CDR1 is MDHEN and CDR2 is SYDVKM. The CDR3 coding sequence is TGTGCCAGCACACCGGGACTAGTATACGAGCAGTACTTC. This gives the protein CASTPGLVYEQYF.

The chain uses TRBV6-2 or TRBV6-3 and TRBJ1-2; D might be TRBD1 (6 bases). Trimming took 5 bases from V and 8 from J, leaving 24 bases between them. CDR1 is MNHEY and CDR2 is SVGEGT in the germline V gene. The CDR3 covers 16 residues. CDR3 residues: CASSPPDGRQGPGYTF. CDR3 in DNA: TGTGCCAGCAGTCCCCCCGACGGAAGGCAGGGGCCAGGCTACACCTTC.